This T cell receptor (beta chain) was identified in a study of T cells in Graves' hyperthyroidism and ophthalmopathy. TCR beta CDR3 regions were amplified from RNA. A set of HTBI primers served as the primers for a first-round RT-PCR of the TCR CDR3. TCRdb itself ran the multiplex PCR reads through MiXCR, one entry per CDR3 protein. This sample yields a few hundred thousand distinct CDR3 sequences, of which about 43% are seen a single time; about 8.2% belongs to the top ten. With respect to this clonotype: Its antigen is not known.

Those with hyperthyroidism were 18 to 65 years old, newly diagnosed, and ill for under 2 months. Clinical symptoms, serum thyroxine and TRAb, thyroid ultrasound and orbital computed tomography together formed the diagnostic basis. Study-wide points: Most clonotypes that expanded in the thyroid above 0.001 also showed up in blood.

The CDR3 sequence is 14 residues long. Germline trimming cut 3 bases from V and 16 bases from J; bases unmatched to any gene: 11. The germline V gene has CDR1 LNHNV and CDR2 YYDKDF (reference sequence). The material sequenced was peripheral blood or thyroid tissue (not recorded which). The genes are TRBV15 and TRBJ2-2, with 10 positions matching TRBD1. The TCR originated in a woman under 30 with Graves' hyperthyroidism. The CDR3 reads CATSSRQGAAGGFF. CDR3 DNA sequence: TGTGCCACCAGCAGTAGACAGGGGGCCGCGGGAGGGTTTTTT.